A single sample is the source of the 26 T cell receptor beta chains below, sequenced in a study of human T cells and chemical hapten exposure. Specified time point: healthy volunteer bleed at 6 weeks. Researchers extracted total RNA from unfractionated whole blood. TCRdb itself ran the RACE reads through MiXCR, one entry per CDR3 protein. The table lists 65,000 or so distinct CDR3 sequences, around 6.5% of them singletons. Sequenced sample: whole blood. Every receptor here comes from a female donor in good health. Some clones in this sample may be carry-over from other donors' samples.

This clonotype was recorded a few times. This chain links TRBV28 with TRBJ2-5; D may be TRBD1 (6 bases). V lost 5 bases and J lost 2, with 9 bases in between. The CDR3 extends over 13 amino acids. The germline V gene encodes CDR1 MDHEN and CDR2 SYDVKM. In DNA form, the CDR3 reads TGTGCCAGCAGTCCTGGACAGCAAGAGACCCAGTACTTC. Its protein product is CASSPGQQETQYF.

This clonotype was picked up many times. The chain uses TRBV28 and TRBJ1-4; 8 nucleotides match TRBD1. The CDR3 sequence is 14 residues long. Germline CDR1 MDHEN, CDR2 SYDVKM. V lost 5 bases and J lost 6; bases outside the gene matches: 5. CDR3 bases: TGTGCCAGCAGTCCAGGGGGCCCGGATGAAAAACTGTTTTTT. Amino acids: CASSPGGPDEKLFF.

This clonotype has ten or more counts. This sequence joins TRBV12-3 or TRBV12-4 and TRBJ2-3, with 11 positions matching TRBD1. V trimming: 6 bases; J trimming: 4 bases; junction bases outside the gene matches: 6. CDR3 length: 15 amino acids. The DNA for the CDR3 is TGTGCCAGCAGGGCGCGGACAGGGGGCTCAGATACGCAGTATTTT. It is translated as CASRARTGGSDTQYF.

This clonotype turned up a few times. The chain combines TRBV20-1 with TRBJ1-5, with D unresolved. The length of the CDR3 is 12 residues. The V and J ends lost 2 bases and 1 base respectively, with 3 bases between them. In germline, CDR1 is DFQATT, CDR2 SNEGSKA (reference sequence). Here the CDR3 reads CSARHSNQPQHF. CDR3 nucleotide sequence: TGCAGTGCTAGACACAGCAATCAGCCCCAGCATTTT.

This clonotype has a handful of counts. CDR3 region: CASSDSSSYSNQPQHF. The CDR3 DNA is TGTGCCAGCAGTGATAGTTCCTCTTATAGCAATCAGCCCCAGCATTTT. The V and J genes are TRBV6-1 and TRBJ1-5; no firm D call. The CDR3 spans 16 residues. Trimming removed 3 bases at V and 0 bases at J, with 12 bases between. Germline V gene data show CDR1 as MNHNS and CDR2 as SASEGT.

A few counts support this clonotype. The chain links TRBV5-1 to TRBJ2-7; TRBD1 might be the D (6 bases). The CDR3 covers 15 residues. CDR1 is SGHRS, CDR2 YFSETQ, per germline. The ends were cut back, 4 bases at V and 2 bases at J, with 16 bases in the middle. The CDR3: CASSPAGGRTYEQYF. Written as DNA, the CDR3 is TGCGCCAGCAGCCCGGCTGGGGGCCGTACCTACGAGCAGTACTTC.

Ten or more counts support this clonotype. The rearrangement links TRBV6-5 to TRBJ2-3; 7 bases map to TRBD2. Germline CDR1 MNHEY, CDR2 SVGAGI. V was clipped by 2 bases and J by 1 base; unmatched bases: 0. This CDR3 has 14 amino acids. The CDR3 sequence: CASSYTSGTDTQYF. The CDR3 region has the DNA TGTGCCAGCAGTTACACTAGCGGCACAGATACGCAGTATTTT.

This clonotype was seen ten or more times. The chain combines TRBV12-3 or TRBV12-4 with TRBJ1-1; D remains ambiguous. V lost 6 bases to trimming and J lost 10 bases, with 15 bases between them. The CDR3 has 12 amino acids. For the CDR3, the DNA is TGTGCCAGCAGCCCCGACCCCGGTCGAGCTTTCTTT. Its protein is CASSPDPGRAFF.

This clonotype appeared a few times. This chain's CDR3 is CASSPTNNQPQHF. CDR3 DNA: TGTGCCAGCTCACCAACAAATAATCAGCCCCAGCATTTT. V gene TRBV18 combines with J gene TRBJ1-5; D is undetermined. The CDR3 runs to 13 residues. The germline V gene has CDR1 KGHSH and CDR2 LQKENI. The ends were cut back, 2 bases at V and 4 bases at J, with 6 bases in the middle. Complete variable domain (other parts from reference TRBV18 and TRBJ1-5): NAGVMQNPRHLVRRRGQEARLRCSPMKGHSHVYWYRQLPEEGLKFMVYLQKENIIDESGMPKERFSAEFPKEGPSILRIQQVVRGDSAAYFCASSPTNNQPQHFGDGTRLSIL.

This clonotype showed up many times. This rearrangement joins TRBV2 to TRBJ2-1; 10 nucleotides match TRBD2. Germline V gives CDR1 SNHLY, CDR2 FYNNEI. The V gene end was trimmed by 7 bases and the J gene end by 0 bases; junction bases not matched to a gene: 6. The CDR3 is 16 residues long. The DNA of the CDR3 is TGTGCCAGCAACGGACTAGCGGAAAGCTCCTACAATGAGCAGTTCTTC. Amino acids: CASNGLAESSYNEQFF.

A few counts support this clonotype. This chain connects TRBV6-2 or TRBV6-3 to TRBJ2-7, with D perhaps matching TRBD1 or TRBD2 (5 bases each). The CDR3 contains 12 residues. V was cut by 8 bases and J by 3 bases, with 11 bases left in between. The germline V gene has CDR1 MNHEY and CDR2 SVGEGT. For the CDR3, the DNA is TGTGCCAGCGGGGGTAGTAACTACGAGCAGTACTTC. It encodes CASGGSNYEQYF.

The genes are TRBV28 and TRBJ1-1; D gene uncertain. CDR3 length: 13 amino acids. V lost 3 bases to trimming and J lost 6 bases, with 11 bases between them. Germline CDR1 and CDR2: MDHEN and SYDVKM. The CDR3 DNA reads as TGTGCCAGCAGTTTCGGGGAGGTGGCTGAAGCTTTCTTT. As protein: CASSFGEVAEAFF. Full variable domain (missing parts from reference TRBV28 and TRBJ1-1): DVKVTQSSRYLVKRTGEKVFLECVQDMDHENMFWYRQDPGLGLRLIYFSYDVKMKEKGDIPEGYSVSREKKERFSLILESASTNQTSMYLCASSFGEVAEAFFGQGTRLTVV.

This clonotype showed up many times. The chain combines TRBV7-2 with TRBJ1-1; 7 bases match TRBD1. The junction had 3 bases not matched to a gene; V was cut back by 5 bases and J by 3 bases. The CDR3 contains 13 residues. Germline CDR1 SGHTA, CDR2 FQGNSA. The DNA of the CDR3 is TGTGCCAGCAGCCTGGACAGGCACACTGAAGCTTTCTTT. Its protein product is CASSLDRHTEAFF.

By its share, this clonotype is medium-sized. The chain is built from TRBV4-3 and TRBJ2-6, with a weak D call TRBD1 (6 bases). V gave up 0 bases and J gave up 0 bases, with 6 bases separating them. The germline V gene encodes CDR1 LGHNA and CDR2 YSLEER. The CDR3 is 16 residues long. The CDR3 sequence is CASSQEDSSGANVLTF. The DNA of the CDR3 is TGCGCCAGCAGCCAAGAGGACAGCTCTGGGGCCAACGTCCTGACTTTC.

Ten or more counts support this clonotype. The chain employs TRBV20-1 and TRBJ2-3; 11 bases are a match to TRBD2. The length of the CDR3 is 15 residues. Looked up from germline, CDR1 is DFQATT and CDR2 is SNEGSKA (reference sequence). Trimming at V came to 4 bases and at J to 4 bases, leaving 7 bases not matched to a gene. CDR3 sequence reads: CSATTSGILADTQYF. As DNA, the CDR3 is TGCAGTGCTACGACTAGCGGGATTCTAGCAGATACGCAGTATTTT.

Concerning this clonotype itself: This could be a read error, since a much larger clone is one nucleotide away. The chain has TRBV6-2 or TRBV6-3 and TRBJ2-2; 10 bases align to TRBD2. Germline V gene sequence: CDR1 MNHEY, CDR2 SVGEGT. CDR3 length: 14 residues. CDR3 sequence reads: CVSRRAGGPGELFF. DNA for the CDR3: TGTGTCAGCAGACGAGCGGGAGGGCCCGGGGAGCTGTTTTTT.

This clonotype was seen many times. The rearrangement links TRBV4-1 to TRBJ1-1; D is possibly TRBD1 (5 bases). The germline CDR1 and CDR2 sequences are MGHRA and YSYEKL. V shed 3 bases and J shed 4 bases, with 12 bases lying between them. This CDR3 is 14 amino acids long. This CDR3 reads CASSQSRVGTEAFF. Here the CDR3 DNA reads TGCGCCAGCAGCCAGAGCAGGGTTGGCACTGAAGCTTTCTTT.

The rearrangement links TRBV20-1 to TRBJ2-3, with TRBD2 matching over 9 bases. CDR3 length: 15 residues. Germline V gene lookup returns CDR1 DFQATT and CDR2 SNEGSKA (reference sequence). V shed 0 bases, J shed 1 base, and the junction held 2 bases outside the gene matches. The DNA for the CDR3 is TGCAGTGCTAGAGATTGGACTAGCGGCACAGATACGCAGTATTTT. This gives the protein CSARDWTSGTDTQYF.

The CDR3 spells CASSGGTDTQYF. The CDR3 nucleotides read TGTGCCAGCAGCGGCGGGACAGATACGCAGTATTTT. The genes are TRBV7-2 and TRBJ2-3, with TRBD2 as a possible D gene (5 bases). Trimming left V 5 bases short and J 3 bases short, with 6 bases between. Germline CDR1 SGHTA, CDR2 FQGNSA. The CDR3 spans 12 residues.

This clonotype was seen many times. This rearrangement joins TRBV2 to TRBJ2-1; D is ambiguous. The V and J ends lost 3 bases and 10 bases respectively, with 16 bases between them. There are 14 residues in the CDR3. The germline CDR1 and CDR2 sequences are SNHLY and FYNNEI. CDR3 in DNA: TGTGCCAGCAGTGACTCTATTAAGCCGCTCGAGCAGTTCTTC. This translates into CASSDSIKPLEQFF.

The rearrangement joins TRBV4-3 to TRBJ2-6; D not certain. Between the trimmed V and J ends, which lost 0 bases and 0 bases, there was a span of 6 bases. CDR3 size: 16 residues. Germline V gives CDR1 LGHNA, CDR2 YSLEER. In DNA form, the CDR3 reads TGCGCCAGCAGCCAAGAGGGTTACTCTGGGGCCAACGTCCTGACTTTC. Encoded protein: CASSQEGYSGANVLTF.

This clonotype has more than one count but fewer than ten. This chain uses TRBV20-1 with TRBJ1-4; TRBD1 aligns across 7 bases. Germline CDR1 reads DFQATT; CDR2 reads SNEGSKA (reference sequence). V was pared by 5 bases and J by 5 bases, with 11 bases of the junction left unmatched. There are 15 residues in the CDR3. CDR3: CSARKGGRGNEKLFF. CDR3 nucleotides: TGCAGTGCTCGTAAGGGAGGCAGGGGGAATGAAAAACTGTTTTTT.

Ten or more counts support this clonotype. This sequence joins TRBV18 and TRBJ1-1, with D possibly TRBD1 on 5 matching bases. V lost 3 bases to trimming and J lost 4 bases, with 12 bases between them. Germline assignment: CDR1 KGHSH and CDR2 LQKENI. The CDR3 loop spans 14 amino acids. The CDR3: CASSPVRGGTEAFF. The CDR3 DNA sequence: TGTGCCAGCTCACCCGTTAGGGGTGGCACTGAAGCTTTCTTT.

At least ten counts were recorded for this clonotype. The rearrangement links TRBV14 to TRBJ1-1; no reliable D call. Germline V gene sequence: CDR1 SGHDN, CDR2 FVKESK. The CDR3 runs 15 residues. V lost 3 bases to trimming and J lost 0 bases, with 11 bases between them. The CDR3 is CASSHGTFMNTEAFF. The CDR3, as DNA: TGTGCCAGCAGCCACGGTACATTCATGAACACTGAAGCTTTCTTT.

This clonotype was picked up many times. V usage is TRBV20-1 and J usage is TRBJ2-3, with D possibly matching TRBD2 (5 bases). The CDR3 totals 15 residues. V was pared by 2 bases and J by 5 bases, with 17 bases between. Germline-derived CDR1 and CDR2 are DFQATT and SNEGSKA (reference sequence). The CDR3 DNA follows: TGCAGTGCTAGACTCCCCTCTCGTAGCGAAGATACGCAGTATTTT. Translated: CSARLPSRSEDTQYF.

Only a few counts were recorded for this clonotype. The rearrangement uses TRBV2 and TRBJ2-5; possible D gene TRBD1, 5 bases. CDR1 and CDR2 (germline): SNHLY, FYNNEI. Trimming left V 8 bases short and J 5 bases short, with 15 bases between. The CDR3 contains 13 residues. The CDR3 DNA reads as TGTGCCAGCTCGAGGACAATCGTGGAGACCCAGTACTTC. Protein sequence: CASSRTIVETQYF.